This TCR beta chain was recorded in a study of regulatory T cells in long-lasting Graves disease. Study overall: Antithyroid drug intake by newly diagnosed Graves' patients had lasted under 3 months.

This clonotype was seen at least ten times. Its cognate antigen is unknown. With iRepertoire HTBI primers and Arm-PCR of CDR3 regions, TCR beta libraries were built. From the multiplex PCR reads, TCRdb called clonotypes with MiXCR, one entry per CDR3 protein. The table has about 500,000 distinct CDR3 sequences, about a sixth seen once. Study-level points and caveats: Repertoires from persistent disease leaned toward TRBV28, TRBJ1-2 and TRBJ2-5.

Time point meaning: newly diagnosed GD, antithyroid drugs for less than 3 months. Following extraction of RNA from PBMCs, that RNA was used to make the TCR library. V lost 0 bases to trimming and J lost 1 base, with 3 bases between them. This CDR3 region has 13 residues. The germline V gene has CDR1 MNHEY and CDR2 SVGAGI. These data were also reused for a study on T cells in Graves' hyperthyroidism and ophthalmopathy. That paper notes: Among the patients, aged 18 to 65, hyperthyroidism was newly diagnosed and had lasted under 2 months.

This sequence joins TRBV6-5 and TRBJ1-1; D gene unclear. The TCR comes from a man aged 40-49 years with Graves disease. The material sequenced was peripheral blood mononuclear cells (PBMCs), taken at new diagnosis, from a patient treated with antithyroid drugs. The DNA for the CDR3 is TGTGCCAGCAGTTACTCGACGAACACTGAAGCTTTCTTT. It codes for CASSYSTNTEAFF.